In its sample, the clone carrying this T cell receptor beta chain was seen many times. The target antigen is unknown. The sample comes from a study of T cells in Graves' hyperthyroidism and ophthalmopathy. The study, taken as a whole, reports: Classification by a 13 V-J model distinguished ophthalmopathy from stable hyperthyroidism.

The CDR3 sequence is 13 residues long. Germline V CDR1 and CDR2: MDHEN, SYDVKM. The V and J ends lost 4 bases and 2 bases respectively, with 8 bases between them. The investigators amplified TCR beta CDR3 regions from RNA transcripts. Initially, a first-round RT-PCR of the TCR CDR3 employed the HTBI primer set. MiXCR, run by TCRdb on the multiplex PCR reads, gives a single entry per CDR3 protein. The data show around 380,000 distinct CDR3 sequences, about 14% seen once. The sequenced material came from blood. This clonotype was sampled from a man younger than 40 with Graves' hyperthyroidism that later progressed to Graves' ophthalmopathy. The chain carries TRBV28 and TRBJ2-5; unclear D gene. The CDR3 is CASSSDGQETQYF. The DNA of the CDR3 is TGTGCCAGCAGTTCCGACGGACAAGAGACCCAGTACTTC.